A single sample gave rise to the 5 T cell receptor beta chains below, sequenced in a study of blood T cell repertoires in COVID-19. Assay used: immunoSEQ multiplex PCR; TCRdb lists only in-frame clones, some missing. The table lists about 330,000 clones, 80% to 90% of them singletons, with over 4.5% in the top ten. Sequenced: PBMCs or T cells enriched from blood (not recorded which). Receptors were obtained from a man younger than 40 who had recovered from COVID-19.

The V call is TRBV7-3, the J call TRBJ1-6; tentatively, D is TRBD1 (6 bases). V lost 5 bases, J lost 9 bases, and 17 bases lay in between. This CDR3 is 15 amino acids long. Germline V lookup: CDR1 SGHTA, CDR2 FQGTGA. CDR3 amino acids: CASSPGGGFGSPLHF. CDR3 DNA sequence: TGTGCCAGCAGCCCCGGCGGGGGCTTCGGTTCACCCCTCCACTTT.

In its sample, this clone was seen once. The V and J genes are TRBV5-4 and TRBJ1-3; D might be TRBD1 (5 bases). CDR3 size: 15 residues. Germline V gene lookup returns CDR1 SGHNT and CDR2 YYREEE (reference sequence). V shed 4 bases and J shed 0 bases, with 11 bases lying between them. The DNA for the CDR3 is TGTGCCAGCAGCGTCGACAGATACTCTGGAAACACCATATATTTT. Its protein product is CASSVDRYSGNTIYF.

This clone was found many times. J is TRBJ2-7 and V is TRBV14; 10 positions agree with TRBD2. CDR1 and CDR2 (germline): SGHDN, FVKESK. The ends lost 4 bases at V and 2 bases at J; junction bases unmatched: 5. The CDR3 is 15 amino acids. This chain's CDR3 is CASSLLSGGAYEQYF. The CDR3 DNA follows: TGTGCCAGCAGCCTACTAAGCGGGGGGGCCTACGAGCAGTACTTC.

The CDR3 here is CASVGQMNTEAFF. The CDR3 DNA reads as TGTGCCAGCGTGGGACAGATGAACACTGAAGCTTTCTTT. The V and J genes are TRBV12-3 or TRBV12-4 and TRBJ1-1; 7 nucleotides agree with TRBD1. This CDR3 is 13 amino acids long. V lost 8 bases to trimming and J lost 0 bases; unmatched junction nucleotides: 3.

V usage is TRBV6-5 and J usage is TRBJ2-7; the match to TRBD1 covers 10 bases. With 4 bases clipped from V and 0 bases from J, the junction kept 6 bases outside the gene matches. Germline-derived CDR1 and CDR2 are MNHEY and SVGAGI. There are 16 residues in the CDR3. For the CDR3, the DNA is TGTGCCAGCAGTTCTCCCTGGACAGGGGGCTCCTACGAGCAGTACTTC. It encodes CASSSPWTGGSYEQYF.